What follows are 13 T cell receptor beta chains derived from one specimen sequenced in a study of read filtering for tumor transcriptome and immune sequencing (dated by TCRdb to 2020 to 2021). The listed sequencing device is Illumina HiSeq 4000. TCR libraries were built from 400 ng RNA with the Immunoverse kit, using molecular barcoded adaptors covering alpha/delta and beta/gamma chains. Using fastp at Q25 and MiXCR, TCRdb reprocessed the public reads and kept productive beta chains. Rows with one shared CDR3 protein collapse into an entry with the most common genes and DNA. Recorded for this sample are over 55,000 distinct CDR3 sequences; 14% of them occurred a single time. The ten largest clones represent 45% of the sample. Sequenced: a population of CD138-negative cells sorted from bone marrow. The label giving this sample's cell subset or site can be read as: bone marrow mononuclear cells depleted of CD138+ plasma/myeloma cells by negative magnetic selection. Every receptor here comes from a donor older than 35 with multiple myeloma.

This sequence joins TRBV7-2 and TRBJ1-1; D ambiguous. V lost 1 base and J lost 1, with 7 bases in between. Germline loops: CDR1 SGHTA, CDR2 FQGNSA. CDR3 size: 14 residues. This CDR3 is CASSLELGNTEAFF. CDR3 in DNA: TGTGCCAGCAGCTTAGAGTTGGGGAACACTGAAGCTTTCTTT.

This clonotype was seen at least ten times. The chain carries TRBV6-2 or TRBV6-3 and TRBJ2-1; no clear D. The CDR3 is 14 residues long. Germline loops: CDR1 MNHEY, CDR2 SVGEGT. Between the trimmed V and J ends, which lost 7 bases and 2 bases, there was a span of 12 bases. The CDR3 region has the DNA TGTGCCAGCATGAGGTCCGATGCCTACAATGAGCAGTTCTTC. Its translation: CASMRSDAYNEQFF.

Points on this clonotype: A much larger clone is a single base away; this may be a read error. The rearrangement joins TRBV5-4 to TRBJ2-3, with 7 bases aligning to TRBD2. Germline V lookup: CDR1 SGHNT, CDR2 YYREEE (reference sequence). The CDR3 sequence is 15 residues long. CDR3 nucleotide sequence: TGTGCCAGCATCCCAGCGGGACGGGTTGGAGATACGCGGTATTTT. Residues: CASIPAGRVGDTRYF.

As concerns this clonotype: The junction and the germline gene differ at one end; a read error may be behind it. The chain couples TRBV5-1 to TRBJ1-1; D gene uncertain. CDR1 SGHRS and CDR2 YFSETQ come from the germline V gene. The CDR3 consists of 11 residues. The CDR3 region is CASSTGTETFF. CDR3 coding DNA: TGCGCCAGCAGCACTGGAACTGAAACTTTCTTT.

This clonotype was picked up a small number of times. The chain recombines TRBV7-9 with TRBJ2-5; 7 positions match TRBD2. Trimming removed 2 bases from V and 2 bases from J; junction bases left unmatched: 8. Germline loops: CDR1 SEHNR, CDR2 FQNEAQ (reference sequence). The CDR3 loop spans 16 amino acids. The CDR3 protein is CASSLMLAELQETQYF. CDR3 in DNA: TGTGCCAGCAGCTTAATGCTAGCGGAGTTACAAGAGACCCAGTACTTC.

This clonotype was observed a handful of times. V usage is TRBV6-2 or TRBV6-3 and J usage is TRBJ2-1, with 13 bases that match TRBD2. The ends lost 8 bases at V and 4 bases at J; junction bases unmatched: 5. The CDR3 has 15 amino acids. Germline V lookup: CDR1 MNHEY, CDR2 SVGEGT. The CDR3, as DNA: TGTGCCAGCTACGGACTAGCGGGAGCATACAATGAGCAGTTCTTC. It specifies CASYGLAGAYNEQFF.

This clonotype was counted once. A read error likely explains this, since a far larger clone differs by one base. This sequence joins TRBV7-2 and TRBJ2-1; 10 bases agree with TRBD2. In germline, CDR1 is SGHTA, CDR2 FQGNSA. The V and J ends lost 5 bases and 4 bases, in that order; junction bases with no gene match: 23. CDR3 length: 21 residues. In DNA form, the CDR3 reads TGTGCCAGCAGCCCCTATAGGGCGGGACAAGCGGGAGGGTCGCATTACAATGAGCAGTTCTTC. Amino acids: CASSPYRAGQAGGSHYNEQFF.

This clonotype occurred many times. J is TRBJ1-4 and V is TRBV20-1, with D possibly matching TRBD1 (5 bases). This CDR3 has 15 residues. Germline V gene sequence: CDR1 DFQATT, CDR2 SNEGSKA (reference sequence). Trimming shortened V by 3 bases and J by 4 bases, and 15 bases separated the two germline ends. The DNA for the CDR3 is TGCAGTGCTAGCTTCGCGACAGCTAATAATGAAAAACTGTTTTTT. Protein product: CSASFATANNEKLFF.

This clonotype was seen many times. This chain joins TRBV7-8 and TRBJ1-5; D uncertain. The V and J ends lost 1 base and 7 bases respectively, with 11 bases between them. Looked up from germline, CDR1 is SGHVS and CDR2 is FQNEAQ. The CDR3 totals 14 residues. The CDR3 sequence: CASSLEVVGQPQHF. CDR3 coding DNA: TGTGCCAGCAGCTTAGAGGTGGTAGGGCAGCCCCAGCATTTT.

This clonotype was detected ten times or more. The chain couples TRBV20-1 to TRBJ2-1; possibly TRBD1 for D (6 bases). Germline-derived CDR1 and CDR2 are DFQATT and SNEGSKA (reference sequence). V was shortened by 3 bases and J by 7 bases, with 19 bases between the two germline ends. The CDR3 sequence is 15 residues long. CDR3 in amino acids: CSASQKQGLTNEQFF. The CDR3 nucleotides read TGCAGTGCTAGTCAAAAACAGGGTTTGACTAATGAGCAGTTCTTC.

This clonotype was counted ten times or more. V gene TRBV4-1 combines with J gene TRBJ2-7, with TRBD2 matching over 11 bases. Unmatched junction bases numbered 4, after V lost 4 bases and J lost 2 bases. Germline CDR1 and CDR2: MGHRA and YSYEKL. This CDR3 region has 15 residues. The chain's CDR3 is CASSPYSGRAYEQYF. The CDR3 DNA reads as TGCGCCAGCAGCCCTTATAGCGGGAGGGCCTACGAGCAGTACTTC.

On this clonotype itself: The germline gene is not matched at one end of the junction; a read error may be the cause. V gene TRBV11-3 combines with J gene TRBJ2-2; weak D call: TRBD2 (5 bases). This CDR3 is built from 16 residues. Looked up from germline, CDR1 is SGHNT and CDR2 is YENEEA. The CDR3 protein is CAGSLGMGDGTGELFF. CDR3 coding DNA: TGTGCCGGCAGTTTAGGTATGGGAGATGGCACCGGGGAGCTGTTTTTT.

This clonotype has at least ten counts. This chain connects TRBV29-1 to TRBJ2-5; a weak D match, TRBD1 (6 bases). Germline CDR1 and CDR2: SQVTM and ANQGSEA. The V end was cut by 5 bases, the J end by 3 bases, with 16 bases between. The CDR3 is 14 residues long. Here the CDR3 DNA reads TGCAGCGTTCTTTATGCAGGGGCAAAAGAGACCCAGTACTTC. Protein: CSVLYAGAKETQYF.